What follows are 24 T cell receptor beta chains derived from one specimen sequenced in a study of T cell changes during pregnancy in multiple sclerosis. Profiling relied on immunoSEQ multiplex PCR, and the TCRdb table lists in-frame clones only, not all of them. The table lists tens of thousands of clones, around nine tenths of them singletons. The material was peripheral blood, obtained in the third trimester of pregnancy. Receptors were obtained from a female donor in good health, enrolled as a control in a pregnancy study.

The CDR3: CASSEVWSSYNEQFF. The CDR3, as DNA: TGTGCCAGCAGTGAGGTCTGGAGCTCCTACAATGAGCAGTTCTTC. V is TRBV6-1 and J is TRBJ2-1; D gene uncertain. This CDR3 comprises 15 residues. Per the germline V gene, CDR1 is MNHNS and CDR2 is SASEGT. Trimming took off 3 bases at V and 0 bases at J, with 9 bases between the two ends.

The gene calls are TRBV11-3 and TRBJ2-1, with D possibly TRBD2 on 6 matching bases. The germline gives CDR1 SGHNT, CDR2 YENEEA. This CDR3 has 13 residues. Trimming cost V 3 bases and J 8 bases, with 11 bases left between them. The CDR3: CASSFRRGDEQFF. CDR3 nucleotides: TGTGCCAGCAGCTTTCGGAGGGGCGATGAGCAGTTCTTC.

This clone was seen just once. The rearrangement links TRBV5-6 to TRBJ1-2; D call uncertain. CDR3 length: 15 residues. Germline assignment: CDR1 SGHDT and CDR2 YYEEEE. V gave up 4 bases and J gave up 3 bases, with 16 bases separating them. CDR3 in DNA: TGTGCCAGCAGCCCAACCCCCGGGATCCACTATGGCTACACCTTC. It encodes CASSPTPGIHYGYTF. Full variable domain (rest looked up from reference TRBV5-6 and TRBJ1-2): DAGVTQSPTHLIKTRGQQVTLRCSPKSGHDTVSWYQQALGQGPQFIFQYYEEEERQRGNFPDRFSGHQFPNYSSELNVNALLLGDSALYLCASSPTPGIHYGYTFGSGTRLTVV.

The rearrangement links TRBV18 to TRBJ2-7; 9 bases align to TRBD1. CDR3 size: 13 residues. CDR1 KGHSH and CDR2 LQKENI come from the germline V gene. The J segment lost 6 bases and the V segment lost 4 bases, leaving 4 bases of the junction unmatched. Here the CDR3 DNA reads TGTGCCAGCTCACAGGGACAGGGAACCGAGCAGTACTTC. This sequence encodes CASSQGQGTEQYF.

The gene calls are TRBV5-6 and TRBJ1-2; D might be TRBD1 (6 bases). There are 13 residues in the CDR3. Trimming left V 2 bases short and J 7 bases short, with 12 bases between. Germline V gene data show CDR1 as SGHDT and CDR2 as YYEEEE. CDR3 sequence reads: CASSFPGVGGYTF. The CDR3, as DNA: TGTGCCAGCAGCTTCCCAGGGGTAGGTGGCTACACCTTC. The full variable domain, rest sourced from reference TRBV5-6 and TRBJ1-2, is DAGVTQSPTHLIKTRGQQVTLRCSPKSGHDTVSWYQQALGQGPQFIFQYYEEEERQRGNFPDRFSGHQFPNYSSELNVNALLLGDSALYLCASSFPGVGGYTFGSGTRLTVV.

This chain connects TRBV6-6 to TRBJ2-7; 10 nucleotides agree with TRBD2. V dropped 6 bases and J dropped 3; count of bases not matched to a gene: 8. The CDR3 is made up of 15 amino acids. Germline V lookup: CDR1 MNHNY, CDR2 SVGAGI (reference sequence). The CDR3, as DNA: TGTGCCAGCAGCCTCGGCGCTAGCGGGGGCTACGAGCAGTACTTC. Amino acids: CASSLGASGGYEQYF.

The chain has TRBV7-2 and TRBJ2-1; 10 bases agree with TRBD2. V gave up 5 bases and J gave up 0 bases; unmatched junction bases: 4. Germline CDR1 and CDR2: SGHTA and FQGNSA. The CDR3 is 16 amino acids. CDR3 DNA sequence: TGTGCCAGCAGCAGTAGCGGGGGGTTCTCCTACAATGAGCAGTTCTTC. Translated, it gives CASSSSGGFSYNEQFF.

This clone was counted once. The V and J genes are TRBV5-1 and TRBJ2-1; the match to TRBD2 covers 7 bases. CDR1 is SGHRS and CDR2 is YFSETQ in the germline V gene. The CDR3 has 15 residues. The V gene end was trimmed by 3 bases and the J gene end by 5 bases; junction bases not matched to a gene: 8. The CDR3 nucleotides are TGCGCCAGCAGCTCGACCGGGGGGAACCACAATGAGCAGTTCTTC. It codes for CASSSTGGNHNEQFF.

The CDR3 protein is CATEAQGSDGYTF. The CDR3, as DNA: TGTGCCACCGAGGCTCAGGGCAGTGATGGCTACACCTTC. V gene TRBV19 combines with J gene TRBJ1-2, with a tentative D call TRBD1 (5 bases). Trimming took off 10 bases at V and 6 bases at J, with 18 bases between the two ends. The CDR3 contains 13 residues. Per the germline V gene, CDR1 is LNHDA and CDR2 is SQIVND (reference sequence).

The chain uses TRBV27 and TRBJ1-2, with D possibly TRBD1 on 6 matching bases. Germline values: CDR1 MNHEY, CDR2 SMNVEV (reference sequence). There are 13 residues in the CDR3. V lost 4 bases, J lost 7 bases, and 13 bases lay in between. This chain's CDR3 is CASSSYRAPGYTF. The CDR3 bases are TGTGCCAGCAGTTCGTACAGGGCTCCTGGCTACACCTTC.

The J gene is TRBJ2-4, the V gene TRBV5-6; D is possibly TRBD1 (5 bases). The V end lost 0 bases, the J end lost 0 bases, and 13 bases lay between the germline ends. This CDR3 contains 17 residues. Germline CDR1 is SGHDT and CDR2 is YYEEEE. CDR3 in DNA: TGTGCCAGCAGCTTGGCCCAGGGTAAGATAGCCAAAAACATTCAGTACTTC. Translation gives CASSLAQGKIAKNIQYF.

This rearrangement joins TRBV19 to TRBJ1-5, with TRBD1 identical over 7 bases. J lost 5 bases, V lost 2 bases, and 6 bases had no gene match. This CDR3 contains 15 residues. The germline gives CDR1 LNHDA, CDR2 SQIVND (reference sequence). The CDR3, as DNA: TGTGCCAGTAGTATACCAGGGGGGCTGCATCAGCCCCAGCATTTT. Its translation is CASSIPGGLHQPQHF.

The chain couples TRBV25-1 to TRBJ2-7; 8 bases map to TRBD1. Germline V gene sequence: CDR1 MGHDK, CDR2 SYGVNS. J lost 7 bases, V lost 6 bases, and 14 bases had no gene match. The CDR3 extends over 15 amino acids. For the CDR3, the DNA is TGTGCCAGCAGCGAGGACAGGGCCGGCCTTGGGGAGCAGTACTTC. Amino acid sequence: CASSEDRAGLGEQYF.

This clone appeared a few times. The rearrangement joins TRBV2 to TRBJ1-2, with 12 positions matching TRBD1. The CDR3 runs to 15 residues. V dropped 4 bases and J dropped 6; count of bases not matched to a gene: 6. CDR1 and CDR2 from the germline V gene are SNHLY and FYNNEI. The CDR3 here is CASSARDRGLDGYTF. The CDR3, as DNA: TGTGCCAGCAGTGCCCGGGACAGGGGGCTGGATGGCTACACCTTC.

The V gene is TRBV2, the J gene TRBJ1-2; D unclear. The CDR3 totals 13 residues. Per the germline V gene, CDR1 is SNHLY and CDR2 is FYNNEI. V lost 8 bases to trimming and J lost 4 bases, with 14 bases between them. CDR3 sequence reads: CASLLSRSYGYTF. In DNA form, the CDR3 reads TGTGCCAGCCTGCTGAGTCGGTCCTATGGCTACACCTTC.

For the CDR3, the DNA is TGTGCCAGCCAGGGGGGCGTGAGGTATACCTATAACACCGGGGAGCTGTTTTTT. This gives the protein CASQGGVRYTYNTGELFF. The V gene is TRBV19, the J gene TRBJ2-2; possibly TRBD1 for D (7 bases). This CDR3 is built from 18 residues. The ends were cut back, 9 bases at V and 2 bases at J, with 25 bases in the middle. Germline V gene data show CDR1 as LNHDA and CDR2 as SQIVND (reference sequence).

The chain employs TRBV19 and TRBJ2-2; tentatively, D is TRBD2 (7 bases). Trimming took 11 bases from V and 7 from J, leaving 14 bases between them. Germline loops: CDR1 LNHDA, CDR2 SQIVND (reference sequence). The CDR3 contains 12 residues. The DNA for the CDR3 is TGTGCCGCCCGGGGGGCGAACGGGGAGCTGTTTTTT. This codes for CAARGANGELFF.

There are a few counts of this clone. The chain joins TRBV6-4 to TRBJ1-1; D possibly corresponds to TRBD1 (6 bases). Germline assignment: CDR1 MRHNA and CDR2 SNTAGT. Trimming left V 7 bases short and J 2 bases short, with 14 bases between. The CDR3 extends over 14 amino acids. The CDR3 spells CASKGDGFNTEAFF. CDR3 in DNA: TGTGCCAGCAAGGGGGACGGATTCAACACTGAAGCTTTCTTT.

This chain uses TRBV19 with TRBJ2-2, with a tentative D call TRBD2 (6 bases). The length of the CDR3 is 17 residues. CDR1 and CDR2 (germline): LNHDA, SQIVND (reference sequence). V gave up 5 bases and J gave up 1 base, with 17 bases separating them. In DNA, the CDR3 is TGTGCCAGTAGTGCCTCACTAGCTACGAAGAACACCGGGGAGCTGTTTTTT. Amino acids: CASSASLATKNTGELFF.

This chain links TRBV28 with TRBJ1-1; no firm D call. Germline V CDR1 and CDR2: MDHEN, SYDVKM. The V and J ends lost 6 bases and 10 bases respectively, with 15 bases between them. The CDR3 extends over 12 amino acids. The CDR3 DNA sequence: TGTGCCAGCAGGTATCAGAGCGGGAGAGCTTTCTTT. This codes for CASRYQSGRAFF.

This clone was observed once. The chain uses TRBV14 and TRBJ2-7; TRBD1 aligns across 9 bases. J was trimmed by 3 bases and V by 1 base; bases with no gene match: 4. Germline CDR1 reads SGHDN; CDR2 reads FVKESK. The CDR3 runs 15 residues. The CDR3 DNA sequence: TGTGCCAGCAGCCAAGTAGGGACAGGGCTCTACGAGCAGTACTTC. This encodes CASSQVGTGLYEQYF.

The V call is TRBV11-2, the J call TRBJ1-1, with D perhaps matching TRBD1 (6 bases). The CDR3 is made up of 17 amino acids. Germline lookup yields CDR1 SGHAT and CDR2 FQNNGV. V lost 4 bases to trimming and J lost 6 bases, with 24 bases between them. CDR3: CASSSPRGAGREAEAFF. For the CDR3, the DNA is TGTGCCAGCAGCTCTCCCCGGGGGGCAGGGAGGGAGGCTGAAGCTTTCTTT.

In its sample, this clone was seen once. V gene TRBV19 combines with J gene TRBJ1-6; D call uncertain. The CDR3 is made up of 16 amino acids. V lost 5 bases, J lost 0 bases, and 11 bases lay in between. In germline, CDR1 is LNHDA, CDR2 SQIVND (reference sequence). The DNA for the CDR3 is TGTGCCAGTAGTCCCCGAGGAAGCTCCTATAATTCACCCCTCCACTTT. The encoded protein is CASSPRGSSYNSPLHF.

The CDR3 DNA sequence: TGTGCCAGCGTCGGGGGATGGAGTGGCTACACCTTC. Translating gives CASVGGWSGYTF. The chain couples TRBV2 to TRBJ1-2; the D gene is possibly TRBD1 (5 bases). Germline V gene lookup returns CDR1 SNHLY and CDR2 FYNNEI. CDR3 length: 12 amino acids. V lost 8 bases, J lost 7 bases, and 14 bases lay in between.